These 5 T cell receptor beta chains came from one sample sequenced in a study of T-cell memory formation after mild COVID-19 listed by TCRdb under 2021. The protocol used for the library was 5' RACE. The instrument given in TCRdb is Illumina NovaSeq 6000. TCRdb handled the public reads itself, with Q25 trimming in fastp and clone calling in MiXCR, and kept productive beta chains. A single entry per CDR3 protein holds the most common genes and DNA from its merged rows. For this sample the table gives about 310,000 distinct CDR3 sequences, of which around 19% were detected only once. Of the sample, more than 20% falls within the top ten clones. The sample comprised PBMCs or a T cell subset sorted from them (not recorded which). The source is a man between 18 and 35 years old who had mild COVID-19 (a few samples of this study predate the infection). The sample titles of this study are shuffled in the database, so cell type and time point are left out; the donor was told from shared clones.

This clonotype showed up just a few times. This chain links TRBV4-2 with TRBJ1-2; 11 bases fit TRBD1. The CDR3 sequence is 16 residues long. Trimming cost V 0 bases and J 4 bases; bases outside gene matches: 4. Germline V gene data show CDR1 as LGHNA and CDR2 as YNFKEQ. The CDR3 DNA sequence: TGTGCCAGCAGCCAAGACAAGGGACAGGGGGTCTATGGCTACACCTTC. Amino acid sequence: CASSQDKGQGVYGYTF.

The V call is TRBV5-1, the J call TRBJ2-1; TRBD1 aligns across 7 bases. After removal of 4 bases from V and 4 bases from J, the junction contained 5 bases not matched to a gene. The CDR3 extends over 14 amino acids. CDR1 is SGHRS and CDR2 is YFSETQ in the germline V gene. Here the CDR3 reads CASSRRDRYNEQFF. As DNA, the CDR3 is TGCGCCAGCAGCCGACGGGACAGATACAATGAGCAGTTCTTC.

The chain employs TRBV24-1 and TRBJ2-7, with TRBD2 identical over 10 bases. Germline V gene lookup returns CDR1 KGHDR and CDR2 SFDVKD. The CDR3 loop spans 15 amino acids. Trimming took 3 bases from V and 5 from J; bases not matched to a gene: 6. CDR3 sequence (DNA): TGTGCCACCAGTGATGCTAGCGGGGGAACGCACGAGCAGTACTTC. Translating gives CATSDASGGTHEQYF.

This clonotype occurred a few times. For the CDR3, the DNA is TGTGCCAGCAGTATCGACAGGGGTGGGTCCGGGGAGCTGTTTTTT. Translated, it gives CASSIDRGGSGELFF. V gene TRBV12-3 or TRBV12-4 combines with J gene TRBJ2-2; 8 nucleotides align to TRBD1. The CDR3 contains 15 residues. V shed 5 bases and J 6 bases; nucleotides not matched to a gene: 8.

In this sample, this clonotype turned up a few times. This rearrangement joins TRBV7-2 to TRBJ2-3; D assignment may be TRBD1 or TRBD2 (5 bases each). This CDR3 comprises 16 residues. V was shortened by 1 base and J by 2 bases, with 13 bases between the two germline ends. CDR1 is SGHTA and CDR2 is FQGNSA in the germline V gene. DNA of the CDR3: TGTGCCAGCAGCTTAGGGCTGAGGGGCCACACAGATACGCAGTATTTT. It specifies CASSLGLRGHTDTQYF.